These 21 T cell receptor beta chains were all obtained from the same sample, sequenced in a study of long-term antiretroviral therapy in people with HIV. The assay, immunoSEQ v3.0, was run at survey level. Data came from immunoSEQ multiplex PCR; TCRdb stores just in-frame clones and leaves some out. The table lists approximately 16,000 clones, 70% to 80% of them singletons. The starting material was unsorted PBMCs, obtained 2.1 years after starting antiretroviral therapy. Source of these receptors: a middle-aged man with HIV.

This clone was observed a few times. The chain uses TRBV4-1 and TRBJ1-2, with TRBD1 as a possible D gene (5 bases). This CDR3 region has 15 residues. V was cut by 4 bases and J by 4 bases, with 16 bases left in between. CDR1 and CDR2 (germline): MGHRA, YSYEKL. CDR3 region: CASSRMTDFSYGYTF. CDR3 DNA: TGCGCCAGCAGCCGAATGACAGATTTCTCCTATGGCTACACCTTC.

V is TRBV5-1 and J is TRBJ2-1; TRBD1 agrees at 11 bases. The length of the CDR3 is 16 residues. Germline V gene lookup returns CDR1 SGHRS and CDR2 YFSETQ. Trimming cost V 2 bases and J 3 bases; bases outside gene matches: 4. Here the CDR3 DNA reads TGCGCCAGCAGCTTAGGGGACAGGGGGGACTACAATGAGCAGTTCTTC. Translated: CASSLGDRGDYNEQFF.

Regarding this clone: As the CDR3 is not closed by the conserved phenylalanine or tryptophan, this likely results from a read error. The gene calls are TRBV5-4 and TRBJ1-2, with 7 bases aligning to TRBD1. The CDR3 is made up of 15 amino acids. CDR1 is SGHNT, CDR2 YYREEE, per germline (reference sequence). The V segment lost 0 bases and the J segment 2 bases; nucleotides outside the gene matches: 4. CDR3 sequence (DNA): TGTGCCAGCAGCTTGGCCGGGACAGCCAACTATGGCTACACCCTC. Encoded protein: CASSLAGTANYGYTL.

This clone has just one count. The rearrangement links TRBV7-9 to TRBJ2-4, with D uncertain. The V end was cut by 5 bases, the J end by 1 base, with 9 bases between. Germline CDR1 is SEHNR and CDR2 is FQNEAQ (reference sequence). The CDR3 consists of 14 residues. CDR3 in DNA: TGTGCCAGCAGCCCCCCCGCGGCCAAAAACATTCAGTACTTC. Translating gives CASSPPAAKNIQYF.

V usage is TRBV6-5 and J usage is TRBJ1-6; D may be TRBD1 (5 bases). Deletions cut 8 bases from V and 1 base from J, with 9 bases between. The CDR3 is made up of 14 amino acids. The germline V gene encodes CDR1 MNHEY and CDR2 SVGAGI. In DNA, the CDR3 is TGTGCCAGCGCTCAGGGTTCCTATAATTCACCCCTCCACTTT. Translating gives CASAQGSYNSPLHF.

V usage is TRBV5-8 and J usage is TRBJ2-1, with unresolved D. V lost 1 base and J 5 bases, leaving 4 bases between the germline ends. The germline CDR1 and CDR2 sequences are SGHTS and YDEGEE. CDR3 size: 12 residues. Written as DNA, the CDR3 is TGTGCCAGCAGCTTGACGGACAATGAGCAGTTCTTC. Translating it yields CASSLTDNEQFF.

The chain couples TRBV28 to TRBJ2-6; 7 bases agree with TRBD1. Per the germline V gene, CDR1 is MDHEN and CDR2 is SYDVKM. Trimming removed 2 bases from V and 0 bases from J; junction bases left unmatched: 10. CDR3 size: 19 residues. In nucleotides, the CDR3 is TGTGCCAGCAGTTTACTTATAGGGGACAGCTCCTCTGGGGCCAACGTCCTGACTTTC. Translated, it gives CASSLLIGDSSSGANVLTF.

To note about this clone: Other DNA sequences from this sample encode an identical CDR3 as well. V and J are TRBV5-1 and TRBJ2-5; 12 positions match TRBD1. Germline V CDR1 and CDR2: SGHRS, YFSETQ. V shed 4 bases and J 5 bases; nucleotides not matched to a gene: 12. The CDR3 runs to 17 residues. The CDR3 here is CASSLYPGTGGEETQYF. The DNA for the CDR3 is TGCGCCAGCAGCCTTTATCCCGGGACAGGGGGCGAGGAGACCCAGTACTTC.

This clone was found once. This rearrangement joins TRBV9 to TRBJ1-3; unclear D gene. The CDR3 is 16 amino acids. V lost 4 bases and J 1 base, leaving 15 bases between the germline ends. In germline, CDR1 is SGDLS, CDR2 YYNGEE. The chain's CDR3 is CASSPDQEGSGNTIYF. In DNA, the CDR3 is TGTGCCAGCAGCCCCGATCAGGAGGGATCTGGAAACACCATATATTTT.

This chain uses TRBV10-2 with TRBJ1-4, with 8 bases lining up with TRBD1. Germline CDR1 and CDR2: WSHSY and SAAADI. Unmatched junction bases numbered 6, after V lost 6 bases and J lost 6 bases. The length of the CDR3 is 14 residues. CDR3 nucleotides: TGCGCCAGCAGCATAACGACAGGGGATGAAAAACTGTTTTTT. This encodes CASSITTGDEKLFF.

The chain carries TRBV7-9 and TRBJ1-1; TRBD1 agrees at 8 bases. The CDR3 length is 16 residues. Per the germline V gene, CDR1 is SEHNR and CDR2 is FQNEAQ (reference sequence). Trimming at V came to 1 base and at J to 5 bases, leaving 9 bases not matched to a gene. CDR3 loop: CASSLEPLTGETEAFF. CDR3 DNA sequence: TGTGCCAGCAGCTTAGAACCCTTGACAGGGGAAACTGAAGCTTTCTTT.

This clone was seen a few times. This chain joins TRBV7-9 and TRBJ1-3; D unresolved. This CDR3 contains 14 residues. Germline assignment: CDR1 SEHNR and CDR2 FQNEAQ (reference sequence). Between the trimmed V and J ends, which lost 1 base and 0 bases, there was a span of 4 bases. The CDR3 sequence: CASSLGSSGNTIYF. CDR3 DNA: TGTGCCAGCAGCTTAGGATCCTCTGGAAACACCATATATTTT.

CDR3 DNA sequence: TGTGCCAGCACGGGGGGCTTTGAAGCTTTCTTT. This sequence encodes CASTGGFEAFF. The chain joins TRBV2 to TRBJ1-1; tentative D call: TRBD1 (6 bases). The CDR3 spans 11 residues. CDR1 is SNHLY and CDR2 is FYNNEI in the germline V gene. V shed 7 bases and J shed 7 bases, with 10 bases lying between them.

The chain couples TRBV6-5 to TRBJ1-1; D gene unclear. Trimming shortened V by 7 bases and J by 2 bases, and 8 bases separated the two germline ends. This CDR3 is 12 amino acids long. In germline, CDR1 is MNHEY, CDR2 SVGAGI. CDR3 coding DNA: TGTGCCAGCACCTCACTTAACACTGAAGCTTTCTTT. Protein: CASTSLNTEAFF.

This clone was counted between two and nine times. This chain links TRBV2 with TRBJ1-1, with D unclear. The CDR3 sequence is 11 residues long. The germline V and J ends were trimmed by 6 bases and 4 bases, with 6 bases remaining between them. Germline assignment: CDR1 SNHLY and CDR2 FYNNEI. The CDR3 is CASRVGTEAFF. As DNA, the CDR3 is TGTGCCAGCAGAGTAGGCACTGAAGCTTTCTTT.

The chain links TRBV27 to TRBJ2-2; 10 bases are shared with TRBD1. The V gene's germline CDR1 is MNHEY and CDR2 SMNVEV (reference sequence). The ends lost 4 bases at V and 6 bases at J; junction bases unmatched: 8. This CDR3 has 16 residues. CDR3 nucleotides: TGTGCCAGCAGTTCCGACAGGGGGCCCTACCCCGGGGAGCTGTTTTTT. Its protein is CASSSDRGPYPGELFF.

This chain uses TRBV30 with TRBJ2-3; perhaps TRBD2 as D (5 bases). V lost 0 bases, J lost 2 bases, and 9 bases lay in between. The germline V gene encodes CDR1 GTSNPN and CDR2 SVGIG (reference sequence). There are 14 residues in the CDR3. The CDR3 region has the DNA TGTGCCTGGAGTGTTGGAGGAAACACAGATACGCAGTATTTT. Translated: CAWSVGGNTDTQYF.

This chain connects TRBV6-1 to TRBJ2-1; 8 positions agree with TRBD2. CDR1 is MNHNS, CDR2 SASEGT, per germline. The CDR3 length is 15 residues. J lost 3 bases, V lost 2 bases, and 3 bases had no gene match. The CDR3 sequence: CASSERLAYYNEQFF. The CDR3 coding sequence is TGTGCCAGCAGTGAACGACTAGCGTACTACAATGAGCAGTTCTTC.

The CDR3 protein is CASSLGGGYGYTF. The CDR3 region has the DNA TGCGCCAGCAGCTTGGGAGGGGGCTATGGCTACACCTTC. The V gene is TRBV5-1, the J gene TRBJ1-2; D possibly corresponds to TRBD1 (6 bases). V gave up 0 bases and J gave up 4 bases, with 7 bases separating them. The germline CDR1 and CDR2 sequences are SGHRS and YFSETQ. The CDR3 totals 13 residues. The full variable domain, with the rest looked up from reference TRBV5-1 and TRBJ1-2, is KAGVTQTPRYLIKTRGQQVTLSCSPISGHRSVSWYQQTPGQGLQFLFEYFSETQRNKGNFPGRFSGRQFSNSRSEMNVSTLELGDSALYLCASSLGGGYGYTFGSGTRLTVV.

The rearrangement uses TRBV27 and TRBJ2-7; D uncertain. Germline CDR1 and CDR2: MNHEY and SMNVEV (reference sequence). Trimming pared 3 bases from V and 0 bases from J, leaving 9 bases between. CDR3 size: 14 residues. As DNA, the CDR3 is TGTGCCAGCAGTTTGACCTTGGGCTCCTACGAGCAGTACTTC. Amino acid sequence: CASSLTLGSYEQYF.

This clone was observed a single time. The chain couples TRBV6-5 to TRBJ1-1; unclear D gene. This CDR3 is 13 amino acids long. Deletions cut 2 bases from V and 0 bases from J, with 4 bases between. CDR1 MNHEY and CDR2 SVGAGI come from the germline V gene. The CDR3, as DNA: TGTGCCAGCAGTTACAGGATGAACACTGAAGCTTTCTTT. It codes for CASSYRMNTEAFF.